This T cell receptor beta chain originates from a study of identical twins. Study-wide findings and caveats: Within monozygotic twins, out-of-frame TCR alpha sharing was underestimated by the models. Sequences that were out-of-frame, alpha and twin-shared displayed an excess of low generation probability. Zero-insertion findings could be partly confounded by invariant cells (MAIT and iNKT cells).

As regards this clonotype: Its antigen is not known.

The CDR3 is made up of 16 amino acids. V was pared by 0 bases and J by 1 base, with 13 bases between. The germline V gene encodes CDR1 LGHDT and CDR2 YNNKEL (reference sequence). Carrying unique molecular identifiers, the cDNA also gained a universal primer site through template switching. TCRdb recomputed calls from the 5' RACE reads with MiXCR, one row per CDR3 protein. The repertoire has around 1.7 million distinct CDR3 sequences, about 32% of them found once; the top ten carry more than 0.25%. Sequences were obtained from cord blood. This TCR was recovered from a newborn girl in good health. The chain joins TRBV3-1 to TRBJ2-7; D perhaps matches TRBD2 (5 bases). The CDR3 reads CASSQDRLGGSYEQYF. The CDR3 DNA is TGTGCCAGCAGCCAAGATCGGCTAGGAGGTTCCTACGAGCAGTACTTC.